Listed here is a single T cell receptor beta chain. Sequencing was performed with immunoSEQ multiplex PCR; in TCRdb, only in-frame clones are kept and a portion is missing. The sample consists of some 85,000 clones, about 77% of them appearing once. The data belong to a study of blood T cell repertoires in COVID-19. Seattle patients were enrolled while actively infected and followed longitudinally. The sequence was collected from a man in his 70s with COVID-19, enrolled during active disease. The material sequenced was peripheral blood.

The CDR3, as DNA: TGTGCAAGTCGCCCGGACAGGGTGAATTCACCCCTCCACTTT. Its translation is CASRPDRVNSPLHF. This chain links TRBV12-2 with TRBJ1-6; the tabulated D call, TRBD1, remains unverified against the DNA. TRBV12-2 is a pseudogene segment. The CDR3 is 14 amino acids.